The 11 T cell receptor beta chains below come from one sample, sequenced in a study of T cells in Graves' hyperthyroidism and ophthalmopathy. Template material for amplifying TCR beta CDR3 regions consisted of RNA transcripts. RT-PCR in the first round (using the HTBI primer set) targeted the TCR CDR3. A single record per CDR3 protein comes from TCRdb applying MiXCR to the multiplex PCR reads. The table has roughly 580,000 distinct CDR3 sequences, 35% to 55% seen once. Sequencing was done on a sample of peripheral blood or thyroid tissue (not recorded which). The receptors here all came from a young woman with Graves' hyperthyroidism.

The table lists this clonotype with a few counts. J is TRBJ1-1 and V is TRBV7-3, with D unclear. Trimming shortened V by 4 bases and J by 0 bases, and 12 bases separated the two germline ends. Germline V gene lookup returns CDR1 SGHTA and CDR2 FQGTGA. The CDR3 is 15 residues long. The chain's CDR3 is CASSYEDDVNTEAFF. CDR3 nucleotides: TGTGCCAGCAGCTATGAGGATGATGTGAACACTGAAGCTTTCTTT.

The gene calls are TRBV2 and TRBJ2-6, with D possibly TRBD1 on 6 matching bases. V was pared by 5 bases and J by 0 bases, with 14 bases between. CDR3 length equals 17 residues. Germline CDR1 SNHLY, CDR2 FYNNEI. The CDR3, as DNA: TGTGCCAGCAGTTCCCGGACAGACTTCTCTGGGGCCAACGTCCTGACTTTC. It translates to CASSSRTDFSGANVLTF.

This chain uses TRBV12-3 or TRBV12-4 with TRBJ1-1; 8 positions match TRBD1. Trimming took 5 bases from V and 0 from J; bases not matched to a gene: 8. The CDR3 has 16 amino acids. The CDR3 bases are TGTGCCAGCAGTCGAGGGACAGGATACATGAACACTGAAGCTTTCTTT. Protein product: CASSRGTGYMNTEAFF.

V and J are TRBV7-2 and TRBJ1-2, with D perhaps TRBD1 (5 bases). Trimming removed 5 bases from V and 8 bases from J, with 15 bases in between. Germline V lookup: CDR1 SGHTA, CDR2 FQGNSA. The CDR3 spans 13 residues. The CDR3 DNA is TGTGCCAGCAGCCCCGGGGGGAATAGAGGCTACACCTTC. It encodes CASSPGGNRGYTF.

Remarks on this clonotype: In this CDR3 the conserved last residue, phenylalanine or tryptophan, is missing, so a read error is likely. This chain's CDR3 is CASSNTGLDEQYL. CDR3 DNA: TGCGCCAGCAGCAACACAGGGTTGGACGAGCAGTACCTC. This sequence joins TRBV5-1 and TRBJ2-7, with D possibly being TRBD1 (6 bases). The germline V gene encodes CDR1 SGHRS and CDR2 YFSETQ. The CDR3 totals 13 residues. Trimming took 4 bases from V and 5 from J, leaving 13 bases between them.

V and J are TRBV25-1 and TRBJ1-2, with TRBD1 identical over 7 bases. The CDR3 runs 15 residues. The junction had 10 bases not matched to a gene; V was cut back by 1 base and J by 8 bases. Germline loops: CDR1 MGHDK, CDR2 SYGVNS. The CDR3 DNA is TGTGCCAGCAGTGAATTGGGCAGGGGGGCATTAGGCTACACCTTC. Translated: CASSELGRGALGYTF.

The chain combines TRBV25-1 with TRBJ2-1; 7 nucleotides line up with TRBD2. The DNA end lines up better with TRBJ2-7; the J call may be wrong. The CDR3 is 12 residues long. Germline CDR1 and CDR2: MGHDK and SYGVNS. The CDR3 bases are TGTGCCAGCAGCGGGGGGTACAATGAGCAGTACTTC. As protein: CASSGGYNEQYF.

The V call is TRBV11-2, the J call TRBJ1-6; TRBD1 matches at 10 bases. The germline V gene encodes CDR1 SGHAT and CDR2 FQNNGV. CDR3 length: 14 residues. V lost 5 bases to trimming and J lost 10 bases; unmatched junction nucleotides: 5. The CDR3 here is CASSHGTGASPLHF. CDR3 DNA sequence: TGTGCCAGCAGCCATGGGACAGGGGCCTCACCCCTCCACTTT. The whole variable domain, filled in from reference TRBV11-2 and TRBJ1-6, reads EAGVAQSPRYKIIEKRQSVAFWCNPISGHATLYWYQQILGQGPKLLIQFQNNGVVDDSQLPKDRFSAERLKGVDSTLKIQPAKLEDSAVYLCASSHGTGASPLHFGNGTRLTVT.

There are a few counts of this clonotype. CDR3 sequence: CASSWVSYGYTF. The DNA for the CDR3 is TGTGCCAGCAGCTGGGTCAGCTATGGCTACACCTTC. This chain joins TRBV12-3 or TRBV12-4 and TRBJ1-2; no clear D. The ends were cut back, 6 bases at V and 4 bases at J, with 9 bases in the middle. The CDR3 is 12 amino acids.

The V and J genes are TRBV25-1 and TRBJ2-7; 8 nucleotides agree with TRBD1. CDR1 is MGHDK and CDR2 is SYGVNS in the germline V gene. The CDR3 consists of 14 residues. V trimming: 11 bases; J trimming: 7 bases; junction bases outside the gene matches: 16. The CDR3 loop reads CAWSVVRGRWEQYF. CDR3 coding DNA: TGTGCCTGGAGTGTTGTCAGGGGGCGCTGGGAGCAGTACTTC.

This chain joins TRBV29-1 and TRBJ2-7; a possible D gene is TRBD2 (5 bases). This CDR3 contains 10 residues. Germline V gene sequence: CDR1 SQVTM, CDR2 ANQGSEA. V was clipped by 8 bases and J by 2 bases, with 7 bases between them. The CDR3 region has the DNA TGCAGCTTGGGAGCCTACGAGCAGTACTTC. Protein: CSLGAYEQYF.